This T cell receptor (beta chain) comes out of a study of cytomegalovirus exposure and HLA in healthy donors. A note on this clone: The antigen remains undetermined.

The PCR used 60 Vbeta and 13 Jbeta primers. TCRdb's copy holds only in-frame clones and misses some; the assay was immunoSEQ multiplex PCR. Here the sample spans roughly 250,000 clones, 72% being singletons. Per the germline V gene, CDR1 is MGHRA and CDR2 is YSYEKL. Trimming cost V 5 bases and J 8 bases; bases outside gene matches: 10. This CDR3 comprises 14 residues. The study's findings and limits: The authors assumed roughly uniform sequencing depth across donors for presence/absence analyses.

The chain joins TRBV4-1 to TRBJ1-2; 8 positions match TRBD1. This receptor was obtained from a female donor in good health and CMV-seronegative. Sequencing was performed on PBMCs. For the CDR3, the DNA is TGCGCCAGCAGCGCGACAGGGGCCGCCGGCGGCTACACCTTC. Translated, it gives CASSATGAAGGYTF.